This T cell receptor (beta chain) is from a study of T cells in Graves' hyperthyroidism and ophthalmopathy. Turning to the study itself: The initial diagnosis was the point when peripheral blood was collected, ahead of any treatment.

TCR beta CDR3 regions were amplified from RNA. TCR CDR3 underwent first-round RT-PCR with the HTBI primer set. TCRdb ran MiXCR on the multiplex PCR reads and lists one entry per CDR3 protein. The data hold roughly 280,000 distinct CDR3 sequences, with approximately 15% observed a single time. Note on this clonotype: Its antigen is not identified.

There are 14 residues in the CDR3. V was shortened by 3 bases and J by 0 bases, with 6 bases between the two germline ends. Germline loops: CDR1 LGHNA, CDR2 YSLEER. Study-wide results and limits: From stable hyperthyroidism, ophthalmopathy was separated by a 13 V-J model. Blood also held most thyroid clonotypes expanded beyond 0.001.

This sequence was found in a woman aged 60-70 years with Graves' ophthalmopathy. This rearrangement joins TRBV4-3 to TRBJ1-3, with no clear D. The sequenced material came from blood. CDR3: CASSHRVSGNTIYF. The CDR3 nucleotides are TGCGCCAGCAGCCACAGAGTCTCTGGAAACACCATATATTTT.